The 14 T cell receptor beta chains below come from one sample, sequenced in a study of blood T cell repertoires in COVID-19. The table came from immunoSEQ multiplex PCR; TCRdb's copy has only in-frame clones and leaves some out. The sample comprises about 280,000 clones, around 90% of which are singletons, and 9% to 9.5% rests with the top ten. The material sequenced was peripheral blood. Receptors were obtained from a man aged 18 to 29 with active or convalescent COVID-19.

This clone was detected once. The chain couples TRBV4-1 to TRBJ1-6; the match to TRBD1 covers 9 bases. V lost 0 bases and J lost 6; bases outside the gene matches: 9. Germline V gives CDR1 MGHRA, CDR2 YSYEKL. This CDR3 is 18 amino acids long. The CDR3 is CASSQDHKGQGRNSPLHF. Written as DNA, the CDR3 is TGCGCCAGCAGCCAAGATCATAAAGGACAGGGGCGTAATTCACCCCTCCACTTT.

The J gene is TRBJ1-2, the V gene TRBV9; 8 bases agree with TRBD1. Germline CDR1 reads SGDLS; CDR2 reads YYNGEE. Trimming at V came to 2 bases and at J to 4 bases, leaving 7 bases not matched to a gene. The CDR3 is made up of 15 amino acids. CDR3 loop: CASSVGQGPFYGYTF. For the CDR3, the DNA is TGTGCCAGCAGCGTCGGACAGGGCCCCTTCTATGGCTACACCTTC.

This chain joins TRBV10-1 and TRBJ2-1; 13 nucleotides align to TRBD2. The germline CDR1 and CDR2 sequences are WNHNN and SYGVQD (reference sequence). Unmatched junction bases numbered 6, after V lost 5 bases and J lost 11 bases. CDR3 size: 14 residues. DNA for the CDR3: TGCGCCAGCAGTTTGACGACTAGCGGGGGGAAGCAGTTCTTC. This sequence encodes CASSLTTSGGKQFF.

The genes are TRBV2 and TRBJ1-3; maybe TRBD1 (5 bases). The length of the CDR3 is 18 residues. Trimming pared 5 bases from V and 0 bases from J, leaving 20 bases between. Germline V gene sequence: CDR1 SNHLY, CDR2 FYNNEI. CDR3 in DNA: TGTGCCAGCAGTAGACAGTCCAACCTAATTAGCTCTGGAAACACCATATATTTT. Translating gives CASSRQSNLISSGNTIYF.

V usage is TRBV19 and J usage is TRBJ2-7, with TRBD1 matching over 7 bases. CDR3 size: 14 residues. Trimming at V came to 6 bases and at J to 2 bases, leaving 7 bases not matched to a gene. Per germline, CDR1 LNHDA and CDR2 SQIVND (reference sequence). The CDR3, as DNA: TGTGCCAGTAGCCTAGGGGGCTACACCTACGAGCAGTACTTC. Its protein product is CASSLGGYTYEQYF.

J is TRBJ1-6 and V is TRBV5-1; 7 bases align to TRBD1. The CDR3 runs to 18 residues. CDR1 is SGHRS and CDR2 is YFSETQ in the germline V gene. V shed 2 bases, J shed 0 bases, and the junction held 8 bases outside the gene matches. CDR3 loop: CASSFEGAWGSYNSPLHF. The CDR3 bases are TGCGCCAGCAGCTTTGAGGGGGCCTGGGGCTCCTATAATTCACCCCTCCACTTT. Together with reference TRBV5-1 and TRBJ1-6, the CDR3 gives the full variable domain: KAGVTQTPRYLIKTRGQQVTLSCSPISGHRSVSWYQQTPGQGLQFLFEYFSETQRNKGNFPGRFSGRQFSNSRSEMNVSTLELGDSALYLCASSFEGAWGSYNSPLHFGNGTRLTVT.

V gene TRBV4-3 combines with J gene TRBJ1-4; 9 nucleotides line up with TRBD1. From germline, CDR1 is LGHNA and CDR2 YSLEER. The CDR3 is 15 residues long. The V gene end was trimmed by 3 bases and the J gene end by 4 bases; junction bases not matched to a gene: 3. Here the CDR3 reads CASSHGQGINEKLFF. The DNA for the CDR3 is TGCGCCAGCAGCCACGGACAGGGGATTAATGAAAAACTGTTTTTT.

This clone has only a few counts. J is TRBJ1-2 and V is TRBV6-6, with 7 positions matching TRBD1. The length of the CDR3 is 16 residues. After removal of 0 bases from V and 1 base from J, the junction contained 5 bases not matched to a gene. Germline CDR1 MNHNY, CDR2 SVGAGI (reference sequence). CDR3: CASSYSGGTVNYGYTF. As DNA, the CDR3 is TGTGCCAGCAGTTACTCCGGCGGGACAGTTAACTATGGCTACACCTTC.

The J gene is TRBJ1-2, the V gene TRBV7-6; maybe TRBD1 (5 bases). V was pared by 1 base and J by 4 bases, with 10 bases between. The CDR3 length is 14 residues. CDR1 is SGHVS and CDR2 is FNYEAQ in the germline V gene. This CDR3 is CASSLGRDGYGYTF. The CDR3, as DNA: TGTGCCAGCAGCTTAGGCAGGGATGGCTATGGCTACACCTTC.

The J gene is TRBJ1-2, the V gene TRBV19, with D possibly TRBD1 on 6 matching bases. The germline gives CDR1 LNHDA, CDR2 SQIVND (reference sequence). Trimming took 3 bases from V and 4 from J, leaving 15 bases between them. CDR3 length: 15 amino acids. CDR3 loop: CASSIRAGETYGYTF. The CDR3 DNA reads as TGTGCCAGTAGTATCCGAGCAGGGGAAACCTATGGCTACACCTTC.

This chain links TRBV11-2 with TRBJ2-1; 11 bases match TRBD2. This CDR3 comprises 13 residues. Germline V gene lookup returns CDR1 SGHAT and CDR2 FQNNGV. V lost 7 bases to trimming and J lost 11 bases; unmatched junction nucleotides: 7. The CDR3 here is CASIKLAGAKQFF. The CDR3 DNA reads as TGTGCCAGCATCAAACTAGCGGGGGCTAAGCAGTTCTTC.

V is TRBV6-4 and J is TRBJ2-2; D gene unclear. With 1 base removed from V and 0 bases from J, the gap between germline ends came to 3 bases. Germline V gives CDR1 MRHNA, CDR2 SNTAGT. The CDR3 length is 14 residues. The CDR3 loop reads CASSDWPNTGELFF. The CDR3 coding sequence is TGTGCCAGCAGTGACTGGCCGAACACCGGGGAGCTGTTTTTT.

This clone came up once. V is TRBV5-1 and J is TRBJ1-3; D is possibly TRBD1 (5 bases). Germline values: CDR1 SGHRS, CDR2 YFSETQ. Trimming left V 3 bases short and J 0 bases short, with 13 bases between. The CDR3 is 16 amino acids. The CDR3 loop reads CASSSWGVSSGNTIYF. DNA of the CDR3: TGCGCCAGCAGCTCCTGGGGGGTGAGCTCTGGAAACACCATATATTTT.

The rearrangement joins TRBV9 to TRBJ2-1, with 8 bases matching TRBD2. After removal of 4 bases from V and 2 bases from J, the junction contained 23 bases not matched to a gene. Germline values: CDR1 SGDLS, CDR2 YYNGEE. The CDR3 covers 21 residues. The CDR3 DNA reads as TGTGCCAGCAGCTCACGGCCATACCACCAAGTTCGGGGGGGGGCCTACAATGAGCAGTTCTTC. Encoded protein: CASSSRPYHQVRGGAYNEQFF.